This T cell receptor (beta chain) stems from a study of CD8 T cells in Susac syndrome. Study-level points and caveats: It was acknowledged in the study that its TCR sequencing and HLA analysis involved a relatively small number of individuals.

To note about this clonotype: What it binds is not known.

After extraction with the RNeasy kit, about 0.45 to 1 ug of the RNA was reverse transcribed using random hexamers. Across 54 Vbeta and 13 Jbeta, immunoSEQ multiplex PCR amplified TCR beta CDR3. Using its own MiXCR run on the immunoSEQ multiplex PCR reads, TCRdb lists one record per CDR3 protein. The sample shows 150,000 to 200,000 distinct CDR3 sequences, 85% to 95% of them seen only once. The receptor comes from a human donor in good health. The specimen was CD4+ T cells from PBMCs.

CDR3 protein: CASSMVGGSTDTQYF. DNA of the CDR3: TGTGCCAGTAGTATGGTAGGGGGAAGCACAGATACGCAGTATTTT. The rearrangement links TRBV19 to TRBJ2-3, with a tentative D call TRBD1 (6 bases). The V end was cut by 3 bases, the J end by 0 bases, with 10 bases between. This CDR3 contains 15 residues. Per the germline V gene, CDR1 is LNHDA and CDR2 is SQIVND (reference sequence).